The sequence of this T cell receptor (beta chain) was determined in a study of CD8+CD57+ T cells in acquired aplastic anemia. General study findings and limits: A set of roughly 27 CD8+ CDR3 sequences was shared between patients and controls, and these sequences appeared highly expressed in patients.

Genomic DNA acted as the template from which TCR beta VDJ combination and CDR3 sequence profiling were carried out. MiXCR, applied by TCRdb to the reads, yields one record per CDR3 protein. In the table there are around 170,000 distinct CDR3 sequences, less than 60% of which are singletons. Comments on this clonotype: Its antigen is currently unknown.

The CDR3 has 15 residues. The germline gives CDR1 LGHDT, CDR2 YNNKEL (reference sequence). Trimming cost V 4 bases and J 5 bases; bases outside gene matches: 5. CD8+CD57+ cell expansion had been shown by flow cytometry in patients chosen for sequencing. Patients, without exception, had severe acquired aplastic anemia. The chain carries TRBV3-1 and TRBJ2-2; 9 bases match TRBD2. The sequence was obtained from a human donor with aplastic anemia. Material for sequencing was sorted CD4+, CD8+, or CD8+CD57+ T cells (not recorded which) from PBMCs. The CDR3 reads CASSLLAGRTGELFF. DNA for the CDR3: TGTGCCAGCAGCCTACTAGCGGGTAGGACCGGGGAGCTGTTTTTT.